One T cell receptor beta chain is described in this entry. What it binds is not known. The data belong to a study of cytomegalovirus exposure and HLA in healthy donors. Study results and limitations: HLA alleles showed associations with some 15,000 TCR beta sequences in a later analysis, at a 0.05 false discovery rate. Roughly even sequencing depth across donors was the assumption behind the presence/absence analyses.

A multiplex PCR was run with 60 Vbeta primers and 13 Jbeta primers. The authors' processing: Later reanalysis found 75 million to 95 million unique TCR beta chains, about 10 million of them shared. Sequencing used immunoSEQ multiplex PCR; TCRdb keeps in-frame clones, though not all of them. Clone size and the V and J calls come from that table; the DNA yielded D and trimming. This table holds about 110,000 clones, around 73% found once. This CDR3 contains 14 residues. Germline V gene data show CDR1 as MNHNS and CDR2 as SASEGT. The V and J ends lost 6 bases and 4 bases, in that order; junction bases with no gene match: 8.

Sequencing was carried out using PBMCs. The TCR originated in a man aged 40-55 years in good health and CMV-seronegative. V and J are TRBV6-1 and TRBJ2-7; 8 nucleotides agree with TRBD1. The CDR3 loop reads CASRDRVTIYEQYF. DNA for the CDR3: TGTGCCAGCAGGGACAGGGTGACCATTTACGAGCAGTACTTC.